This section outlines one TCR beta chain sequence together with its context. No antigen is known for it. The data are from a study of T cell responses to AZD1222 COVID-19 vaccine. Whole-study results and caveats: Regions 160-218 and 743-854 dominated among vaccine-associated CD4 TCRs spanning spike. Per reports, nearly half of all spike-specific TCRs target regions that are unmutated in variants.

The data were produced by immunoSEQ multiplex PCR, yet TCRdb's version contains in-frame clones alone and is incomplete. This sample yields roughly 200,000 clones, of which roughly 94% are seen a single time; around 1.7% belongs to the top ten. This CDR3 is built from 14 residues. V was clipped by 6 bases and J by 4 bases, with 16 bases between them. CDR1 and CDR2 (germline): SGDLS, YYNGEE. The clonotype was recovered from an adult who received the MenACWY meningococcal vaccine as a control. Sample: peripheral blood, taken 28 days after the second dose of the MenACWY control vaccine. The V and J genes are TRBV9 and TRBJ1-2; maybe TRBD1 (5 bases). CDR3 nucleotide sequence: TGTGCCAGCACCTCGGACACGGTTAGCTATGGCTACACCTTC. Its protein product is CASTSDTVSYGYTF.